The 17 T cell receptor beta chains below all came from one sample that was sequenced in a study of technical replicates of blood from a few donors. The table came from immunoSEQ multiplex PCR; TCRdb's copy has only in-frame clones and leaves some out. The sample carries about 56,000 clones, roughly 96% recorded once. The sample consisted of PBMCs. Receptor source: a human donor in good health. Some clones in this sample may be carry-over from other donors' samples.

This chain joins TRBV7-8 and TRBJ2-3, with 9 bases matching TRBD2. CDR1 SGHVS and CDR2 FQNEAQ come from the germline V gene. The CDR3 totals 16 residues. Unmatched junction bases numbered 7, after V lost 6 bases and J lost 0 bases. The DNA for the CDR3 is TGTGCCAGCAGTTCCTCGACTAGCGGTAGCACAGATACGCAGTATTTT. It is translated as CASSSSTSGSTDTQYF.

The chain recombines TRBV5-6 with TRBJ2-7; a possible D gene is TRBD1 (5 bases). Germline CDR1 SGHDT, CDR2 YYEEEE. This CDR3 has 15 amino acids. The germline V and J ends were trimmed by 3 bases and 4 bases, with 17 bases remaining between them. This chain's CDR3 is CASSSGPSGYYEQYF. The CDR3 nucleotides are TGTGCCAGCAGCTCCGGGCCCTCAGGGTATTACGAGCAGTACTTC.

The V and J genes are TRBV29-1 and TRBJ2-3, with 7 bases matching TRBD2. This CDR3 region has 19 residues. Germline lookup yields CDR1 SQVTM and CDR2 ANQGSEA. The V and J ends lost 6 bases and 2 bases, in that order; junction bases with no gene match: 23. The CDR3 loop is CSVLSGGTFGGGTTDTQYF. The CDR3 DNA reads TGCAGCGTGTTGTCCGGAGGAACCTTTGGGGGGGGAACCACAGATACGCAGTATTTT.

This clone was detected once. The genes are TRBV27 and TRBJ1-2; D may be TRBD1 (5 bases). The ends were cut back, 2 bases at V and 5 bases at J, with 9 bases in the middle. The CDR3 runs to 13 residues. Per germline, CDR1 MNHEY and CDR2 SMNVEV (reference sequence). CDR3 residues: CASSLTRAYGYTF. The DNA of the CDR3 is TGTGCCAGCAGTTTAACCAGGGCTTATGGCTACACCTTC.

V and J are TRBV9 and TRBJ1-2; D is uncertain. Germline V gene lookup returns CDR1 SGDLS and CDR2 YYNGEE. This CDR3 contains 15 residues. V lost 0 bases, J lost 0 bases, and 9 bases lay in between. The CDR3: CASSVGAGTNYGYTF. Here the CDR3 DNA reads TGTGCCAGCAGCGTAGGTGCAGGAACTAACTATGGCTACACCTTC.

The rearrangement links TRBV7-9 to TRBJ1-2; D not certain. The CDR3 has 14 amino acids. The V end lost 1 base, the J end lost 4 bases, and 10 bases lay between the germline ends. Germline-derived CDR1 and CDR2 are SEHNR and FQNEAQ (reference sequence). The CDR3 here is CASSLGGGIYGYTF. In nucleotides, the CDR3 is TGTGCCAGCAGCTTAGGTGGAGGGATCTATGGCTACACCTTC.

This clone was picked up one time. The gene calls are TRBV7-8 and TRBJ1-4, with a weak D call TRBD1 (5 bases). The CDR3 totals 14 residues. Germline CDR1 SGHVS, CDR2 FQNEAQ. V lost 2 bases, J lost 7 bases, and 11 bases lay in between. CDR3 residues: CASSLQAGLEKLFF. The CDR3 coding sequence is TGTGCCAGCAGCTTACAAGCAGGGCTTGAAAAACTGTTTTTT.

This rearrangement joins TRBV7-9 to TRBJ2-3; a possible D gene is TRBD2 (6 bases). CDR1 is SEHNR, CDR2 FQNEAQ, per germline (reference sequence). The CDR3 is 15 residues long. The V and J ends lost 7 bases and 0 bases respectively, with 14 bases between them. CDR3 in amino acids: CASTPGRGSTDTQYF. CDR3 sequence (DNA): TGTGCCAGCACCCCCGGGAGAGGGAGCACAGATACGCAGTATTTT.

This chain joins TRBV7-9 and TRBJ1-6, with D uncertain. The CDR3 sequence is 16 residues long. CDR1 is SEHNR, CDR2 FQNEAQ, per germline (reference sequence). Trimming pared 3 bases from V and 7 bases from J, leaving 16 bases between. The CDR3 spells CASSFEPGNSNSPLHF. The CDR3, as DNA: TGTGCCAGCAGCTTTGAACCGGGTAATTCAAATTCACCCCTCCACTTT. The whole variable domain, remainder taken from reference TRBV7-9 and TRBJ1-6, is DTGVSQNPRHKITKRGQNVTFRCDPISEHNRLYWYRQTLGQGPEFLTYFQNEAQLEKSRLLSDRFSAERPKGSFSTLEIQRTEQGDSAMYLCASSFEPGNSNSPLHFGNGTRLTVT.

This chain uses TRBV7-7 with TRBJ2-5; 9 positions agree with TRBD1. Per germline, CDR1 SSHAT and CDR2 FNYEAQ (reference sequence). The CDR3 is 14 residues long. Trimming cost V 6 bases and J 6 bases; bases outside gene matches: 8. The CDR3 DNA sequence: TGTGCCAGCAGTTTCACAGGGGGCGCGCAGACCCAGTACTTC. It yields the protein CASSFTGGAQTQYF. Looking up the rest from reference TRBV7-7 and TRBJ2-5 gives the full variable domain: GAGVSQSPRYKVTKRGQDVTLRCDPISSHATLYWYQQALGQGPEFLTYFNYEAQPDKSGLPSDRFSAERPEGSISTLTIQRTEQRDSAMYRCASSFTGGAQTQYFGPGTRLLVL.

V and J are TRBV12-5 and TRBJ1-2; no clear D. Trimming left V 0 bases short and J 0 bases short, with 8 bases between. The CDR3 sequence is 15 residues long. The germline V gene has CDR1 LGHNT and CDR2 FRNRAP. CDR3 bases: TGTGCTAGTGGTTTGGTCGGCAGCGCTAACTATGGCTACACCTTC. This translates into CASGLVGSANYGYTF.

This clone came up many times. The V and J genes are TRBV5-1 and TRBJ1-1, with 8 bases identical to TRBD1. This CDR3 has 17 amino acids. Trimming took 0 bases from V and 3 from J; bases not matched to a gene: 10. Germline V CDR1 and CDR2: SGHRS, YFSETQ. In DNA, the CDR3 is TGCGCCAGCAGCTTGGCAAAAACAGGGGGGGGGCACACTGAAGCTTTCTTT. This translates into CASSLAKTGGGHTEAFF.

The CDR3 protein is CASSSMGQGNSPLHF. CDR3 nucleotides: TGTGCCAGCAGTTCTATGGGACAGGGAAATTCACCCCTCCACTTT. The V and J genes are TRBV2 and TRBJ1-6; 9 bases are a match to TRBD1. Trimming removed 5 bases from V and 7 bases from J; junction bases left unmatched: 6. This CDR3 comprises 15 residues. Germline loops: CDR1 SNHLY, CDR2 FYNNEI.

This sequence joins TRBV5-1 and TRBJ2-2; a weak D match, TRBD2 (6 bases). The CDR3 loop spans 16 amino acids. The germline V gene encodes CDR1 SGHRS and CDR2 YFSETQ. V was cut by 4 bases and J by 8 bases, with 21 bases left in between. CDR3 sequence: CASSPSFNRLGGELFF. CDR3 bases: TGCGCCAGCAGCCCCTCCTTTAACAGACTAGGTGGGGAGCTGTTTTTT.

This clone showed up just once. The CDR3 is CASSAGTSKSTDTQYF. In DNA form, the CDR3 reads TGTGCCAGCAGCGCCGGGACTAGCAAATCCACAGATACGCAGTATTTT. This chain links TRBV7-2 with TRBJ2-3; TRBD2 agrees at 9 bases. The CDR3 is made up of 16 amino acids. V shed 5 bases and J 2 bases; nucleotides not matched to a gene: 8. Per the germline V gene, CDR1 is SGHTA and CDR2 is FQGNSA.

On this clone itself: A junction end diverges from the germline sequence, so it may reflect a read error. This chain joins TRBV2 and TRBJ2-7; D possibly corresponds to TRBD2 (5 bases). Germline V CDR1 and CDR2: SNHLY, FYNNEI. The CDR3 consists of 13 residues. The CDR3 loop is CASSSAGRGGWHF. CDR3 nucleotides: TGTGCCAGCAGTTCCGCCGGGCGCGGAGGATGGCACTTC. The full variable domain, its missing parts supplied by reference TRBV2 and TRBJ2-7, is EPEVTQTPSHQVTQMGQEVILRCVPISNHLYFYWYRQILGQKVEFLVSFYNNEISEKSEIFDDQFSVERPDGSNFTLKIRSTKLEDSAMYFCASSSAGRGGWHFGPGTRLTVT.

This chain connects TRBV30 to TRBJ1-6; D is uncertain. This CDR3 is built from 16 residues. Germline V gives CDR1 GTSNPN, CDR2 SVGIG (reference sequence). V was trimmed by 1 base and J by 10 bases, leaving 20 bases between them. The CDR3 coding sequence is TGTGCCTGGAGTGGACCCCCCGGCCTGGAGAAATCACCCCTCCACTTT. Translation: CAWSGPPGLEKSPLHF.